Described below is a single T cell receptor beta chain sequence and its context. Authors' methods: The assay estimated nucleated cells by amplifying reference gene primers. Assay: immunoSEQ multiplex PCR; the TCRdb copy retains only in-frame clones and omits some. For V, J and clone size, that table is used; D and trimming come from the DNA. The repertoire has roughly 76,000 clones, roughly 79% of them found once; the top ten carry roughly 21%. The entry originates in a study of blood T cell repertoires in COVID-19. Study as a whole: Sites across the United States, Italy and Spain contributed samples from acute and convalescent COVID-19. PBMCs, B-cell-depleted T cells, or T cells were the source of the cDNA or gDNA that made up the material.

Sequenced: peripheral blood. The clonotype originates from a man between 65 and 79 years old with acute or convalescent COVID-19.

The CDR3 spells CASSPLRGPGDTQYF. CDR3 nucleotide sequence: TGTGCCAGCAGCCCCCTGCGAGGGCCAGGTGATACGCAGTATTTT. The rearrangement links TRBV3-1 (or the pseudogene TRBV3-2) to TRBJ2-3; tentative D call: TRBD2 (5 bases). Trimming took 4 bases from V and 6 from J, leaving 17 bases between them. The CDR3 covers 15 residues. Germline V lookup: CDR1 LGHDT, CDR2 YNNKEL (reference sequence).